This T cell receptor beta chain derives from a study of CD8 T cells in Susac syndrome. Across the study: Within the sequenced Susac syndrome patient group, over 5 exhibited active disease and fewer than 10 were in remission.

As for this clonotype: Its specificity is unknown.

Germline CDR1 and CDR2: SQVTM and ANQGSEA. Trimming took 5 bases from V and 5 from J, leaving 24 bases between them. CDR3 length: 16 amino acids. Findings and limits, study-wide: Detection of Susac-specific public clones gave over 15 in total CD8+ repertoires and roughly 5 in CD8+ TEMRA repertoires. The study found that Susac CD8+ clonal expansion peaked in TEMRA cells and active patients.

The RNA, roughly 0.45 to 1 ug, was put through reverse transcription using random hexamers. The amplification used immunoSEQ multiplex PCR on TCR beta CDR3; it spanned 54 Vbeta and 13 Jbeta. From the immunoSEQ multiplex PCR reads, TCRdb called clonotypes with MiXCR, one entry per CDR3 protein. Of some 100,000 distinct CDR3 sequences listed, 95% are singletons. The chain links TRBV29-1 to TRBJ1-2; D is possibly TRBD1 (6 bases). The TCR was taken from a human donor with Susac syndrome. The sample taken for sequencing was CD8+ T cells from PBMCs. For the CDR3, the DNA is TGCAGCGTTCGCCTGAGGTGGGGCAGGGGAGAGTATGGCTACACCTTC. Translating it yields CSVRLRWGRGEYGYTF.